This T cell receptor (beta chain) was identified in a study of T cell responses to AZD1222 COVID-19 vaccine. Overall study findings and caveats: Repertoires were obtained solely post-peak T cell response. Seropositive AZD1222 recipients at baseline numbered only six or seven. A reported finding is that nearly half of spike-specific TCRs target unmutated variant regions.

Remarks on this clone: Its antigen remains unidentified.

The analysis combined second doses at about 4 or about 12 weeks. V was pared by 3 bases and J by 5 bases, with 7 bases between. The CDR3 sequence is 13 residues long. Profiling relied on immunoSEQ multiplex PCR, and the TCRdb table lists in-frame clones only, not all of them. The table lists 110,000 to 150,000 clones, roughly 90% of them singletons. The starting material was peripheral blood, obtained 28 days after the second AZD1222 dose. The chain couples TRBV12-3 or TRBV12-4 to TRBJ2-2; the D is unclear. The receptor's source is an adult who received the AZD1222 COVID-19 vaccine. The CDR3 nucleotides are TGTGCCAGCAGTTTGGACGTTACCGGGGAGCTGTTTTTT. It specifies CASSLDVTGELFF.